What follows is one T cell receptor (beta chain) and its context. This clonotype occurred a few times. Its antigen remains undetermined. No quality values exist for individual bases; no much larger clone is one base distant. CDR1 and CDR2 are read off the germline V gene (reference sequence) as SEHNR and FQNEAQ. The CDR3 spans 14 residues, from the cysteine through the phenylalanine. The only DNA kept is the CDR3, 42 bases in frame from the first base. V is shortened by 0 bases, J by 11 bases, and the region joining them spans 15 bases. This entry is derived from a study of response to subunit inactivated influenza vaccine (dated by TCRdb to the late 2010s). For the wider study: Deep quantitative profiling of the T cell receptor repertoire was used in the study to follow responses to a trivalent subunit inactivated influenza vaccine. Study-level results and caveats: According to the authors, only a limited number of new T cells may be recruited by each seasonal influenza vaccination.

Library prep was done by RT-PCR. The run used an Illumina HiSeq 2500. The raw public reads went through TCRdb reprocessing: fastp at Q25, MiXCR clone calling, in-frame beta chains kept. Each entry merges the rows of one CDR3 protein and shows their most common DNA and genes. This sample is represented by about 780,000 distinct CDR3 sequences; roughly 20% of them were singletons. The ten largest clones add up to roughly a tenth of the sample. The V gene is TRBV7-9 and the J gene is TRBJ2-3; the D segment cannot be called with confidence. Specimen: PBMCs from blood, collected approximately 5 days after vaccination. The receptor comes from a man aged 45-65 years who received an inactivated influenza vaccine. Donor details come from another sample of the same person, matched by shared clones. The CDR3 in this case is CASSLAGLVRQQYF. The nucleotide sequence reads as follows: TGTGCCAGCAGCTTAGCAGGGCTCGTGCGACAGCAGTATTTT.